The sequence of this TCR beta chain was determined in a study of control samples from healthy donors and cancer patients. CDR1 is SGHDT, CDR2 YYEEEE, per germline. The CDR3 spans 12 residues. The ends were cut back, 4 bases at V and 14 bases at J, with 13 bases in the middle. TCRdb's table, derived via immunoSEQ multiplex PCR, lists solely in-frame clones and lacks some. The profile covers about 94,000 clones, with approximately 90% appearing a single time and under 4% taken by the ten largest. The chain links TRBV5-6 to TRBJ1-6; D gene uncertain. The receptor was derived from a woman younger than 30 in good health. Sample: blood. CDR3 amino acids: CASSRQTASLHF. The CDR3 DNA sequence: TGTGCCAGCAGCCGCCAAACAGCATCCCTCCACTTT.